This entry concerns a single T cell receptor beta chain. From the 5' RACE reads, TCRdb called clonotypes with MiXCR, one entry per CDR3 protein. The sample has about 890,000 distinct CDR3 sequences; 9% to 15% are singletons. The germline V gene encodes CDR1 DFQATT and CDR2 SNEGSKA (reference sequence). The CDR3 is made up of 15 amino acids. With 6 bases removed from V and 0 bases from J, the gap between germline ends came to 12 bases. The data are from a study of identical twins. These data were also reused for a study on yellow fever vaccine responses in identical twins. This second study says: The authors reported partly convergent, partly personalized vaccine responses in identical twins.

Sequencing used PBMCs. This clonotype was obtained from a young woman in good health. This chain uses TRBV20-1 with TRBJ2-6; D remains unclear. The CDR3 DNA reads TGCAGTGCCCCGAGCAGGTTCTCTGGGGCCAACGTCCTGACTTTC. It translates to CSAPSRFSGANVLTF.